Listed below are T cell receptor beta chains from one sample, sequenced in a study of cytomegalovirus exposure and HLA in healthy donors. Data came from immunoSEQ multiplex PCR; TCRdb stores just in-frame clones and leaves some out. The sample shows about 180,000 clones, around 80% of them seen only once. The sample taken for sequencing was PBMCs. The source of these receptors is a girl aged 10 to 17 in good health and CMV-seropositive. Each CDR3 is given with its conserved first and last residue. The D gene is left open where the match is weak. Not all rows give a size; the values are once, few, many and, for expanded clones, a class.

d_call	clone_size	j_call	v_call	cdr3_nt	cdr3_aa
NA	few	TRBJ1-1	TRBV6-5	TGTGCCAGCAGTTACTCCCCAAGAGTCATGAACACTGAAGCTTTCTTT	CASSYSPRVMNTEAFF
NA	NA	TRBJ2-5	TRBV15	TGTGCCACCAGGGGCGGGCGCCAAGAGACCCAGTACTTC	CATRGGRQETQYF
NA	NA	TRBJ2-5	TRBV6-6	TGTGCCAGCAGTTACTCTTGGGGGCTTGAGACCCAGTACTTC	CASSYSWGLETQYF
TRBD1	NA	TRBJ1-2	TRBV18	TGTGCCAGCTCACCGATACGAGGGACAGGGATCCGTAGAGGCTACACCTTC	CASSPIRGTGIRRGYTF
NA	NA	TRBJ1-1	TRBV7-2	TGTGCCAGCAGCTTAAGCCAGGGGATGAACACTGAAGCTTTCTTT	CASSLSQGMNTEAFF
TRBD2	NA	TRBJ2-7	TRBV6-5	TGTGCCAGCAGTTACCGGGACTACCGCGAGCAGTACTTC	CASSYRDYREQYF
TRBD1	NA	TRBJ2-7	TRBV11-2	TGTGCCAGCAGCTTAGCCCGGGACAGCCTCTACGAGCAGTACTTC	CASSLARDSLYEQYF
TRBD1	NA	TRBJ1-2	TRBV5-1	TGCGCCAGCAGCTTGTTAGGGACGTCAGGGGGCGACGGCTACACCTTC	CASSLLGTSGGDGYTF
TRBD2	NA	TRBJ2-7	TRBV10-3	TGTGCCATCAGTGTTGCGGGAGGAGGTGAGCAGTACTTC	CAISVAGGGEQYF
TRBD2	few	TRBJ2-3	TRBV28	TGTGCCAGCAGTCCGGGACTAGCGGGAGGGGTCACAGATACGCAGTATTTT	CASSPGLAGGVTDTQYF
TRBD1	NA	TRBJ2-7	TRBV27	TGTGCCAGCGGGGACAGGCTTTACTTC	CASGDRLYF
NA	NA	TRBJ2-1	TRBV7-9	TGTGCCAGCAGCCCTACAGGGATCGCCTACAATGAGCAGTTCTTC	CASSPTGIAYNEQFF
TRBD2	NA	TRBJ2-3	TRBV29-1	TGCAGCGCGACCACTACTAGCGCAGATACGCAGTATTTT	CSATTTSADTQYF
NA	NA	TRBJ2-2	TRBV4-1	TGCGCCAGCAGCCACTGGACAGAGAACACCGGGGAGCTGTTTTTT	CASSHWTENTGELFF
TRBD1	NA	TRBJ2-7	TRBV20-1	TGCAGTGCCACACAGGGGTACGAGCAGTACTTC	CSATQGYEQYF
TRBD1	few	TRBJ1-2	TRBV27	TGTGCCAGCAGATCCGGGACAGGATATCGGGGCAATGGCTACACCTTC	CASRSGTGYRGNGYTF
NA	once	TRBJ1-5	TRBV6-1	TGTGCCAGCAACACTTACAGGGCCAATCAGCCCCAGCATTTT	CASNTYRANQPQHF
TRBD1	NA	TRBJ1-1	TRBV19	TGTGCCAGTAGTTCGGGGACAGGGTGGTACACTGAAGCTTTCTTT	CASSSGTGWYTEAFF
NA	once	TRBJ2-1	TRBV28	TGTGCCAGCAGCAGCCCTAGGGGGTACAATGAGCAGTTCTTC	CASSSPRGYNEQFF
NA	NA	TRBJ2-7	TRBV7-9	TGTGCCAGCAGCGACTATACCTACGAGCAGTACTTC	CASSDYTYEQYF
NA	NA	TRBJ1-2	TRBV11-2	TGTGCCAGCAGCTTAATACAGGGAGAGGCCTATGGCTACACCTTC	CASSLIQGEAYGYTF
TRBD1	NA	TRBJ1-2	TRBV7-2	TGTGCCAGCAGCCCCCAAGGGACAGGGGGCTATGGCTACACCTTC	CASSPQGTGGYGYTF
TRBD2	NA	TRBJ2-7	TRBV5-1	TGCGCCAGCAGCTTGGACCCGGGACTAGCAGGCGAGCAGTACTTC	CASSLDPGLAGEQYF
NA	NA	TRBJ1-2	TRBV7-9	TGTGCCAGCAGCTTATACGGTGTCGGACAGATTGGCTACACCTTC	CASSLYGVGQIGYTF
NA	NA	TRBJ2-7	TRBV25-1	TGTGCCAGCAGTGAAGAGGGCGGTACCTACGAGCAGTACTTC	CASSEEGGTYEQYF